These T cell receptor beta chains were read from a single sample in a study of blood T cell repertoires in COVID-19. Using immunoSEQ multiplex PCR, the repertoire was profiled, and TCRdb retains in-frame clones only, with some absent. The table records 190,000 or so clones, about 90% of them present only once. Sequenced input: peripheral blood. All receptors come from a woman in her sixties or seventies with acute or convalescent COVID-19. Each CDR3 is given with its conserved first and last residue. The order of the fields is D gene, clone size, V gene, J gene, CDR3 DNA, CDR3 protein. A D gene is named only where the DNA matches it firmly. Expanded clones are given a class, and other clones once, few, many or no size at all.

.	.	TRBV11-3	TRBJ2-7	TGTGCCAGCAGCCCCGTGAGAAGCTCCTACGAGCAGTACTTC	CASSPVRSSYEQYF
.	.	TRBV18	TRBJ2-3	TGTGCCAGCTCACCGCTGAGCAGCACAGATACGCAGTATTTT	CASSPLSSTDTQYF
.	.	TRBV7-9	TRBJ2-5	TGTGCCAGCGACCGAGGGCTAGAGACCCAGTACTTC	CASDRGLETQYF
.	.	TRBV15	TRBJ1-6	TGTGCCACCAGCTCCCGACAGGATAATTCACCCCTCCACTTT	CATSSRQDNSPLHF
TRBD2	once	TRBV19	TRBJ2-5	TGTGCCAGTAGTATGGGACTAGCGGGAGTAGAGACCCAGTACTTC	CASSMGLAGVETQYF
.	.	TRBV7-9	TRBJ1-1	TGTGCCAGCAGCTTATCTGGGGCTAACACTGAAGCTTTCTTT	CASSLSGANTEAFF
TRBD1	.	TRBV2	TRBJ2-1	TGTGCCAGCAGGGGAGACAGGGGGGCCTACAATGAGCAGTTCTTC	CASRGDRGAYNEQFF
.	.	TRBV29-1	TRBJ1-5	TGCAGCGTTGGGGGGGGCAATCAGCCCCAGCATTTT	CSVGGGNQPQHF
.	.	TRBV7-2	TRBJ1-1	TGTGCCAGCAGCTTAGGAGGTATGATGAACACTGAAGCTTTCTTT	CASSLGGMMNTEAFF
.	once	TRBV2	TRBJ1-4	TGTGCCAGGGCCGACAGGAGGAATGAAAAACTGTTTTTT	CARADRRNEKLFF
.	.	TRBV19	TRBJ1-5	TGTGCCAGTACCCAATACGAGTATCAGCCCCAGCATTTT	CASTQYEYQPQHF
TRBD1	.	TRBV7-9	TRBJ1-2	TGTGCCAGCAGCTTAGCGGCGGGACAGGACCTCTATGGCTACACCTTC	CASSLAAGQDLYGYTF
TRBD1	.	TRBV18	TRBJ1-1	TGTGCCACACTGACAGGGATGAACACTGAAGCTTTCTTT	CATLTGMNTEAFF
TRBD1	once	TRBV19	TRBJ2-7	TGTGCCAGTAGTATACGGCAGGGGGCTGGATGGGCCTACGAGCAGTACTTC	CASSIRQGAGWAYEQYF
TRBD2	once	TRBV3-1/TRBV3-2	TRBJ2-1	TGTGCCAGCAGCCACAGCGGGGTACACCGTAGGAATGAGCAGTTCTTC	CASSHSGVHRRNEQFF
TRBD2	.	TRBV10-3	TRBJ2-3	TGTGCCATCAGCTTTTCCGGACTAGCGGGAAGCACAGATACGCAGTATTTT	CAISFSGLAGSTDTQYF
.	.	TRBV10-2	TRBJ1-1	TGCGCCAGCAGTGAGCAGGGCGCGGCTTTCTTT	CASSEQGAAFF
TRBD1	.	TRBV5-1	TRBJ2-5	TGCGCCAGCAGCTTGTCGGGACAGCGGGAGACCCAGTACTTC	CASSLSGQRETQYF
TRBD1	.	TRBV19	TRBJ1-2	TGTGCCAGTAGTAGACAGGGCTATGGCTACACCTTC	CASSRQGYGYTF
.	.	TRBV29-1	TRBJ2-3	TGCAGCGCCGAAGGCGGAGACTACACAGATACGCAGTATTTT	CSAEGGDYTDTQYF
.	.	TRBV5-4	TRBJ2-7	TGTGCCAGCAGCTTCGACAGCTACGAGCAGTACTTC	CASSFDSYEQYF
TRBD1	.	TRBV19	TRBJ2-5	TGTGCCAGTAGTATTTCAGGACAGGGGGCGATGGAGACCCAGTACTTC	CASSISGQGAMETQYF
TRBD1	.	TRBV19	TRBJ2-7	TGTGCCAGTAGCCACCGAGGGGGCCTCCCGGACTTC	CASSHRGGLPDF
TRBD1	.	TRBV19	TRBJ2-2	TGTGCCAGTAGTACCAAGGACAGGTTCACCGGGGAGCTGTTTTTT	CASSTKDRFTGELFF
.	.	TRBV28	TRBJ1-6	TGTGCCACCGAGGGGAGGCGGAATTCACCCCTCCACTTT	CATEGRRNSPLHF
.	.	TRBV25-1	TRBJ2-4	TGTGCCAGCAGTGAACGACAGGCGACACGAGCCAAAAACATTCAGTACTTC	CASSERQATRAKNIQYF
.	.	TRBV3-1/TRBV3-2	TRBJ2-1	TGTGCCAGCAGCCCCATTAGAGGGGGAGGGGCGGGAGCTAACTCGGATGAGCAGTTCTTC	CASSPIRGGGAGANSDEQFF
TRBD2	.	TRBV28	TRBJ2-3	TGTGCCAGCAGTGCCTCCTATAGCGGGAGCACAGATACGCAGTATTTT	CASSASYSGSTDTQYF